One and the same sample provided the 4 T cell receptor beta chains below, sequenced in a study of T-cell memory formation after mild COVID-19. From the 5' RACE reads, TCRdb called clonotypes with MiXCR, one entry per CDR3 protein. The sample consists of more than 300,000 distinct CDR3 sequences, roughly an eighth of them appearing once. Specimen: PBMCs or a T cell subset sorted from them (not recorded which). These receptors all stem from a young man who had mild COVID-19 (a few samples of this study predate the infection). Cell type and time point are not known.

Only a few counts were recorded for this clonotype. This sequence joins TRBV6-6 and TRBJ2-5, with 14 bases aligning to TRBD2. The CDR3 covers 17 residues. The germline gives CDR1 MNHNY, CDR2 SVGAGI (reference sequence). V gave up 4 bases and J gave up 2 bases; unmatched junction bases: 6. The CDR3, as DNA: TGTGCCAGCAGTTCGGGGACTAGCGGGGGAAGTCAAGAGACCCAGTACTTC. This translates into CASSSGTSGGSQETQYF.

This clonotype was detected only a few times. V usage is TRBV7-2 and J usage is TRBJ1-5; D possibly corresponds to TRBD1 (5 bases). Germline V lookup: CDR1 SGHTA, CDR2 FQGNSA. The germline V and J ends were trimmed by 2 bases and 5 bases, with 7 bases remaining between them. There are 13 residues in the CDR3. In nucleotides, the CDR3 is TGTGCCAGCAGCTTATGGGGGGATCAGCCCCAGCATTTT. Protein sequence: CASSLWGDQPQHF.

This chain uses TRBV5-1 with TRBJ2-3, with 9 bases matching TRBD2. The ends lost 3 bases at V and 4 bases at J; junction bases unmatched: 6. This CDR3 is built from 15 residues. CDR1 and CDR2 from the germline V gene are SGHRS and YFSETQ. The CDR3 DNA reads TGCGCCAGCAGCTGGGCGGGGGGGCCCCCAGATACGCAGTATTTT. It yields the protein CASSWAGGPPDTQYF.

The chain joins TRBV11-2 to TRBJ2-6; perhaps TRBD2 as D (6 bases). CDR3 length: 18 residues. The V and J ends lost 5 bases and 0 bases respectively, with 17 bases between them. Germline V gives CDR1 SGHAT, CDR2 FQNNGV. DNA of the CDR3: TGTGCCAGCAGCCCCCGCGGGACCGTGGTCTCTGGGGCCAACGTCCTGACTTTC. It translates to CASSPRGTVVSGANVLTF.